This T cell receptor beta chain came from a study of OX40 agonist ivuxolimab in advanced cancers. This table comes from immunoSEQ multiplex PCR, and its TCRdb copy is limited to in-frame clones, with some not included. The repertoire has 55,000 to 80,000 clones, roughly four fifths of them found once; the top ten carry 0.95% to 1.1%. V was cut by 1 base and J by 12 bases, with 24 bases left in between. CDR1 is SGHVS, CDR2 FNYEAQ, per germline. The length of the CDR3 is 17 residues. The chain carries TRBV7-6 and TRBJ2-2, with D possibly matching TRBD1 (6 bases). The sample here was CD4+ or CD8+ T cells sorted from blood, taken in a trial of the OX40 agonist ivuxolimab. The clonotype was recovered from an adult with an advanced solid tumor such as melanoma, head and neck, liver or kidney cancer. Here the CDR3 reads CASSLEPSPDSLRKLFF. The CDR3 DNA sequence: TGTGCCAGCAGCTTAGAACCATCCCCGGACAGTCTTCGGAAGCTGTTTTTT.